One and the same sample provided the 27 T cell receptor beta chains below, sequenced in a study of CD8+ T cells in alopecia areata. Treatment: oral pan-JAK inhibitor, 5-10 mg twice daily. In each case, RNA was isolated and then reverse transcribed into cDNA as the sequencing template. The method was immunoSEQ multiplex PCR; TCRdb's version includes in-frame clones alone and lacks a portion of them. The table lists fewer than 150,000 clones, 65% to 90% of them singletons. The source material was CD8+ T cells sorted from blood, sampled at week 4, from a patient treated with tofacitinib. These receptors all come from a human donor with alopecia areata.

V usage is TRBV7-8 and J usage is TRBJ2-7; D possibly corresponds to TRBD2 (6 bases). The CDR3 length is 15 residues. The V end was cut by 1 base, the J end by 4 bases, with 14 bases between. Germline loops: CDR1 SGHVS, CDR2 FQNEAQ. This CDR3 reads CASSLVLARGYEQYF. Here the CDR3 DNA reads TGTGCCAGCAGCTTAGTCCTGGCGCGGGGTTACGAGCAGTACTTC.

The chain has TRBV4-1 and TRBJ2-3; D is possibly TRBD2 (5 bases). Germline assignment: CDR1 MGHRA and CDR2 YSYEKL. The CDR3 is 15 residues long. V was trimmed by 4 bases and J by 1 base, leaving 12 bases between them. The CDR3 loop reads CASSPGVAGTDTQYF. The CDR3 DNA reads TGCGCCAGCAGCCCCGGGGTAGCAGGCACAGATACGCAGTATTTT.

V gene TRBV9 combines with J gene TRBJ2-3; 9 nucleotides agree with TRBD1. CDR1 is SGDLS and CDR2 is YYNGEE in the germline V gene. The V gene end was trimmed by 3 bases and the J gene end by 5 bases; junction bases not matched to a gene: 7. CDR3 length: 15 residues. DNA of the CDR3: TGTGCCAGCAGCGCCCGGGACAGGGCAATAGATACGCAGTATTTT. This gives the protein CASSARDRAIDTQYF.

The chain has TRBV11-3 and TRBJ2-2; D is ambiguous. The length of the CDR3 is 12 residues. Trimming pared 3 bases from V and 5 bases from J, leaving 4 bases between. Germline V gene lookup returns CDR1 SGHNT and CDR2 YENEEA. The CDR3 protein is CASSFETGELFF. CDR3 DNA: TGTGCCAGCAGCTTTGAGACCGGGGAGCTGTTTTTT.

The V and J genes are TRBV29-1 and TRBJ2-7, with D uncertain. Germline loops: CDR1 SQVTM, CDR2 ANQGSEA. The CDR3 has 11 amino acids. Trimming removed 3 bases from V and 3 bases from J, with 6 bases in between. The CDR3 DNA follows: TGCAGCGTTGAGGGTATCTACGAGCAGTACTTC. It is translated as CSVEGIYEQYF.

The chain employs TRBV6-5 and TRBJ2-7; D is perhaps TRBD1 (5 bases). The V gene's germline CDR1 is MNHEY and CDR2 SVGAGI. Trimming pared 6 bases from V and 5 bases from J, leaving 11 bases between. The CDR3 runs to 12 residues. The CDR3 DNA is TGTGCCAGCAGCAGCAGGGTCCACGAGCAGTACTTC. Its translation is CASSSRVHEQYF.

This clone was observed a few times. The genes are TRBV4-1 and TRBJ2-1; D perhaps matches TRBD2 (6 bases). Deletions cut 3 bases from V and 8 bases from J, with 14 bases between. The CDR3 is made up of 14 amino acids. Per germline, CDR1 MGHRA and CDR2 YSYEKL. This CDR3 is CASSHKDYSDEQFF. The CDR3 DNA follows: TGCGCCAGCAGCCATAAGGACTACAGCGATGAGCAGTTCTTC.

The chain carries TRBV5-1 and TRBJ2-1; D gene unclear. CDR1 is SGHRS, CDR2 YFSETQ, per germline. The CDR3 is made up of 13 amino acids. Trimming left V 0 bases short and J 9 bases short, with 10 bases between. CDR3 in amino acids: CASSLAGWGEQFF. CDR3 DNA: TGCGCCAGCAGCTTGGCCGGTTGGGGTGAGCAGTTCTTC.

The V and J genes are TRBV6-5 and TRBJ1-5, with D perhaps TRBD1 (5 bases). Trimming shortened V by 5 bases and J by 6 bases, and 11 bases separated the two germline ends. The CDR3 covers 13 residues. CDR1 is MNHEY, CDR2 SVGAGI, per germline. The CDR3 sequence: CASSGGLGQPQHF. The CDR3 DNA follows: TGTGCCAGCAGTGGGGGTTTAGGTCAGCCCCAGCATTTT.

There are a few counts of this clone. As DNA, the CDR3 is TGTGCCAGCAGCCTATCGGGCGGGGGGGCGAAGGATACGCAGTATTTT. Translating it yields CASSLSGGGAKDTQYF. This rearrangement joins TRBV14 to TRBJ2-3; 9 nucleotides match TRBD2. From germline, CDR1 is SGHDN and CDR2 FVKESK. Trimming removed 4 bases from V and 6 bases from J; junction bases left unmatched: 11. The CDR3 length is 16 residues.

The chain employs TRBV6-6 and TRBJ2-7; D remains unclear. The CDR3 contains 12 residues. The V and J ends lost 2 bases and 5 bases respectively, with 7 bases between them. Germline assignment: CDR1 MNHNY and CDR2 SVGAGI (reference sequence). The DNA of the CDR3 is TGTGCCAGCAGTTACGGATGGGACGAGCAGTACTTC. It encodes CASSYGWDEQYF.

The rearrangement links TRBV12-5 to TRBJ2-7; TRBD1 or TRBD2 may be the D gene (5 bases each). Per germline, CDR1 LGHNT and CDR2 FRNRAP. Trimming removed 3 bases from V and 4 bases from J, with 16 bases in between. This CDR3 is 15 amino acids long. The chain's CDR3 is CASGLGPRGSYEQYF. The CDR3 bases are TGTGCTAGTGGTTTAGGACCCCGGGGCAGTTACGAGCAGTACTTC.

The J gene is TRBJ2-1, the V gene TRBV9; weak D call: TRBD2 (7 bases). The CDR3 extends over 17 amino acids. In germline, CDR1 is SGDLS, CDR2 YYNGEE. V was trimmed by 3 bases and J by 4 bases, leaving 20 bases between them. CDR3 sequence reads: CASSAKQRGGLYNEQFF. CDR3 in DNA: TGTGCCAGCAGCGCCAAGCAGAGGGGGGGACTATACAATGAGCAGTTCTTC.

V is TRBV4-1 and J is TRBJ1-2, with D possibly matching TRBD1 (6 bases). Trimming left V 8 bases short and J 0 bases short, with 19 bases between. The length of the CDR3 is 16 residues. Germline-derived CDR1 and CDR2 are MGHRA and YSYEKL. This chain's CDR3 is CASQPTRTATNYGYTF. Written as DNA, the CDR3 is TGCGCCAGCCAACCTACCCGGACAGCAACTAACTATGGCTACACCTTC.

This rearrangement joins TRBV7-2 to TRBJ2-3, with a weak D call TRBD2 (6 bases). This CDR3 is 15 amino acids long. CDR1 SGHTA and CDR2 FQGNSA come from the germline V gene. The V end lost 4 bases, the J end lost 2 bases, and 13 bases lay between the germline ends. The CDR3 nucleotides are TGTGCCAGCAGCTCGACTAGTTCGTACACAGATACGCAGTATTTT. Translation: CASSSTSSYTDTQYF.

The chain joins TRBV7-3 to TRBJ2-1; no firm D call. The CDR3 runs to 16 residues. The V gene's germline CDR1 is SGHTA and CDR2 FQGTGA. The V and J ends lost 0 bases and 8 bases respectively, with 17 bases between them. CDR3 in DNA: TGTGCCAGCAGCTTAACGTTAAGCCCGCTTGGCGATGAGCAGTTCTTC. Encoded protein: CASSLTLSPLGDEQFF.

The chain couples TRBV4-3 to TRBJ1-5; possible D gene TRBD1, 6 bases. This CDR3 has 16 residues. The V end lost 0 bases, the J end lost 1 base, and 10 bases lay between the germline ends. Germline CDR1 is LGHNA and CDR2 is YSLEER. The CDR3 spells CASSQDLGTSNQPQHF. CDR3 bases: TGCGCCAGCAGCCAAGATCTAGGGACAAGCAATCAGCCCCAGCATTTT.

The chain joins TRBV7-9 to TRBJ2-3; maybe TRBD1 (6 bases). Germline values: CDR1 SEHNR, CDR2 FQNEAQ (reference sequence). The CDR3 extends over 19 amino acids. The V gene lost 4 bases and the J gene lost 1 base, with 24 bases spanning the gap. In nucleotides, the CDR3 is TGTGCCAGCAGCTCGACGAGGCCAGGGGTGCACCATGGCACAGATACGCAGTATTTT. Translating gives CASSSTRPGVHHGTDTQYF. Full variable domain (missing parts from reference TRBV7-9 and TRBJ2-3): DTGVSQNPRHKITKRGQNVTFRCDPISEHNRLYWYRQTLGQGPEFLTYFQNEAQLEKSRLLSDRFSAERPKGSFSTLEIQRTEQGDSAMYLCASSSTRPGVHHGTDTQYFGPGTRLTVL.

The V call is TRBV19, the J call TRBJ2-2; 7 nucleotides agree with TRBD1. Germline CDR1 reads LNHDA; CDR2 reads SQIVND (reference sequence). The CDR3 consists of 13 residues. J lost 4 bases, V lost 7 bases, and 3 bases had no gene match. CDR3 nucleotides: TGTGCCAGTAATACAGGGGCCACCGGGGAGCTGTTTTTT. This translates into CASNTGATGELFF.

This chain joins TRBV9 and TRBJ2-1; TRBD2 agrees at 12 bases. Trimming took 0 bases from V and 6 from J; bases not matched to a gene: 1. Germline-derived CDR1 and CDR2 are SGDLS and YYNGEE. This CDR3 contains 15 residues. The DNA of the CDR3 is TGTGCCAGCAGCGTAGCTAGCGGGGGGGTCAATGAGCAGTTCTTC. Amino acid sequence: CASSVASGGVNEQFF.

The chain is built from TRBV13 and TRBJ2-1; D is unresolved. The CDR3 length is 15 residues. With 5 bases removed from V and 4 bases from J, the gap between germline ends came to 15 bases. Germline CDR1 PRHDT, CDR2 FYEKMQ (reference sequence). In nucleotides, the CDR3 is TGTGCCAGCAGCCCGAAGGGAATGGGGTACAATGAGCAGTTCTTC. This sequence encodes CASSPKGMGYNEQFF.

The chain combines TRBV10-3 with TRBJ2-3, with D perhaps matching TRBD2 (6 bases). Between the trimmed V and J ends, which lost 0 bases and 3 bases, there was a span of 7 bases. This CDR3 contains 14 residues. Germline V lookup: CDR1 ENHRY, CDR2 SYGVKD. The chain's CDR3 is CAISESEGTDTQYF. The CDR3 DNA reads TGTGCCATCAGTGAGTCGGAGGGAACAGATACGCAGTATTTT.

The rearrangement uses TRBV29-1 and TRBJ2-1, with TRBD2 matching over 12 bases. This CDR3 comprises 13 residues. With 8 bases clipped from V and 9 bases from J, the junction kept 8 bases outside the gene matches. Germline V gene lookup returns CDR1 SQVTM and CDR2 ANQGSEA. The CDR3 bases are TGCAGCACCGGACTAGCGGGGATGAGTGAGCAGTTCTTC. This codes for CSTGLAGMSEQFF.

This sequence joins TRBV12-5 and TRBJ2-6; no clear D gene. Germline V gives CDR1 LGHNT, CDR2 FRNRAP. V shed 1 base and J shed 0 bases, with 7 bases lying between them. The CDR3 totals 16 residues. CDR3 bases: TGTGCTAGTGGTTTGGGAATAGCCTCTGGGGCCAACGTCCTGACTTTC. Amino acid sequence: CASGLGIASGANVLTF. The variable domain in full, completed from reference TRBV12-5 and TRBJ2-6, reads DARVTQTPRHKVTEMGQEVTMRCQPILGHNTVFWYRQTMMQGLELLAYFRNRAPLDDSGMPKDRFSAEMPDATLATLKIQPSEPRDSAVYFCASGLGIASGANVLTFGAGSRLTVL.

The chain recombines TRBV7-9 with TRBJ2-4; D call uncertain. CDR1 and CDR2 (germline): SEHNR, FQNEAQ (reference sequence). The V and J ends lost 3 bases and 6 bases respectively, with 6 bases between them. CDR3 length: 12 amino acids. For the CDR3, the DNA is TGTGCCAGCAGCTTTATGGGAAACATTCAGTACTTC. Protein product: CASSFMGNIQYF. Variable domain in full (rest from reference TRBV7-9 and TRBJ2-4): DTGVSQNPRHKITKRGQNVTFRCDPISEHNRLYWYRQTLGQGPEFLTYFQNEAQLEKSRLLSDRFSAERPKGSFSTLEIQRTEQGDSAMYLCASSFMGNIQYFGAGTRLSVL.

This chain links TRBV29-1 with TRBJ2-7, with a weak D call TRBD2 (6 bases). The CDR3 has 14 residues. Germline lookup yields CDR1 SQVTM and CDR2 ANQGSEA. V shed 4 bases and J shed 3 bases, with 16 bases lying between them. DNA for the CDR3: TGCAGCGTTGGGGAGGAGGAAGAGGGCTACGAGCAGTACTTC. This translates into CSVGEEEEGYEQYF.

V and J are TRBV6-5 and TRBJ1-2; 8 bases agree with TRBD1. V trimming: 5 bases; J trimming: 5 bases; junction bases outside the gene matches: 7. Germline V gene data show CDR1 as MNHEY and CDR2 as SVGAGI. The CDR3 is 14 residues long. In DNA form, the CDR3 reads TGTGCCAGCAGTGAGGACAGGGATTCTTATGGCTACACCTTC. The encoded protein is CASSEDRDSYGYTF.